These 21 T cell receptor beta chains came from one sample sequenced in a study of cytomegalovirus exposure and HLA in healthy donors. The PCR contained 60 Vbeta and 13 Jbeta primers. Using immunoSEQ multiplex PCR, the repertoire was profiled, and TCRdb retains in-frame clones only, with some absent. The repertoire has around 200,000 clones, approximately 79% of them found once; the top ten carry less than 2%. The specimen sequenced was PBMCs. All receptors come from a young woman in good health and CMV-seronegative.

The CDR3: CASSSGSYEQYF. The CDR3 nucleotides read TGTGCCAGCAGCTCAGGGTCTTACGAGCAGTACTTC. This sequence joins TRBV11-2 and TRBJ2-7; tentatively, D is TRBD1 (5 bases). Trimming took off 4 bases at V and 4 bases at J, with 8 bases between the two ends. The germline CDR1 and CDR2 sequences are SGHAT and FQNNGV. This CDR3 comprises 12 residues.

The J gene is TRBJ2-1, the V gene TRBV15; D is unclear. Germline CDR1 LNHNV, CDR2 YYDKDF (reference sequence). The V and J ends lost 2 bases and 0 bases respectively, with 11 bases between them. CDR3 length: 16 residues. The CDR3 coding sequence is TGTGCCACCAGCAGACCTCTGGCAGGCTCCTACAATGAGCAGTTCTTC. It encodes CATSRPLAGSYNEQFF. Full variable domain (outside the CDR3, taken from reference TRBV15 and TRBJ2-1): DAMVIQNPRYQVTQFGKPVTLSCSQTLNHNVMYWYQQKSSQAPKLLFHYYDKDFNNEADTPDNFQSRRPNTSFCFLDIRSPGLGDTAMYLCATSRPLAGSYNEQFFGPGTRLTVL.

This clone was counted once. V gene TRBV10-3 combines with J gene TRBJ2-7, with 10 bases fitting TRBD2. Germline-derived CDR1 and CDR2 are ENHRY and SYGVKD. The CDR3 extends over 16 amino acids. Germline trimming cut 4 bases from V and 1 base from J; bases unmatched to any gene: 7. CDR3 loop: CAISVKAGGWSYEQYF. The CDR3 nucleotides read TGTGCCATCAGTGTTAAAGCGGGGGGGTGGTCCTACGAGCAGTACTTC.

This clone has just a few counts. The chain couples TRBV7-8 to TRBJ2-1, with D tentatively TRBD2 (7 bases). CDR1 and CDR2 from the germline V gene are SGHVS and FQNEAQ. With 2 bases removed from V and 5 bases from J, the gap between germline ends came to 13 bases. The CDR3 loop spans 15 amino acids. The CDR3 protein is CASSLRIGGDNEQFF. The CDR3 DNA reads TGTGCCAGCAGCTTAAGGATAGGGGGGGACAATGAGCAGTTCTTC.

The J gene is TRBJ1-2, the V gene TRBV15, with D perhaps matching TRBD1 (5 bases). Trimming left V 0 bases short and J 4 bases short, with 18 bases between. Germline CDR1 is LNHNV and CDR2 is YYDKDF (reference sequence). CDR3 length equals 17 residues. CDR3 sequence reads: CATSRDLGRGYAYGYTF. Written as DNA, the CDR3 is TGTGCCACCAGCAGAGATCTGGGTCGGGGGTATGCCTATGGCTACACCTTC.

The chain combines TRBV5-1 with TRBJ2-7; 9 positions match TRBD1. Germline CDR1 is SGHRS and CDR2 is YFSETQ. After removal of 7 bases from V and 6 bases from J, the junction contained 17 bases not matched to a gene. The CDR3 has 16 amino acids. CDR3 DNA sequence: TGCGCCAGCCGACCGGCGGTAGAGGACAGGGGATGCGAGCAGTACTTC. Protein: CASRPAVEDRGCEQYF. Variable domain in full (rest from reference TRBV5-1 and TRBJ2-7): KAGVTQTPRYLIKTRGQQVTLSCSPISGHRSVSWYQQTPGQGLQFLFEYFSETQRNKGNFPGRFSGRQFSNSRSEMNVSTLELGDSALYLCASRPAVEDRGCEQYFGPGTRLTVT.

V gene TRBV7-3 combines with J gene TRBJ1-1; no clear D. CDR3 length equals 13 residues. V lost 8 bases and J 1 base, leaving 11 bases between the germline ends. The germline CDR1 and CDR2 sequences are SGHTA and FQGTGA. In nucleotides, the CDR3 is TGTGCCAGCGGTTCTACGGGGAACACTGAAGCTTTCTTT. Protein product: CASGSTGNTEAFF.

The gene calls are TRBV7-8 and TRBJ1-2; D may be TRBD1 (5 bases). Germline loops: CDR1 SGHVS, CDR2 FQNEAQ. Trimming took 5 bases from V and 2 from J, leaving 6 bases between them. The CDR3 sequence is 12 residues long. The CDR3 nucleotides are TGTGCCAGCAGCCGACAGAACTATGGCTACACCTTC. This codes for CASSRQNYGYTF.

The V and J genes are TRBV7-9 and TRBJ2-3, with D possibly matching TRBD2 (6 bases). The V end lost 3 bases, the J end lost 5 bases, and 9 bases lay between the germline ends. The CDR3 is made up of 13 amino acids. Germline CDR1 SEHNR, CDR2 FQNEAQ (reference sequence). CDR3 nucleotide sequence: TGTGCCAGCAGCTTCCAAGCGGGAGATACGCAGTATTTT. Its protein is CASSFQAGDTQYF.

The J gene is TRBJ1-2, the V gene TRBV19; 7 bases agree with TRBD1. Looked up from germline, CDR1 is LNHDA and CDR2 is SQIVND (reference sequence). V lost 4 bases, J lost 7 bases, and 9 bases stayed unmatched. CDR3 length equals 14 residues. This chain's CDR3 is CASSTPRDSLGYTF. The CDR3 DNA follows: TGTGCCAGTAGTACTCCCCGGGACAGCCTTGGCTACACCTTC.

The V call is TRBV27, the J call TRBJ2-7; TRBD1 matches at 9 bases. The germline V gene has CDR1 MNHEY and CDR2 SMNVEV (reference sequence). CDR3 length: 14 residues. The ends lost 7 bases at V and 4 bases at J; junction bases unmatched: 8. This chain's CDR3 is CASTDPGQGYEQYF. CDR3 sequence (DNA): TGTGCCAGCACCGATCCGGGACAGGGTTACGAGCAGTACTTC.

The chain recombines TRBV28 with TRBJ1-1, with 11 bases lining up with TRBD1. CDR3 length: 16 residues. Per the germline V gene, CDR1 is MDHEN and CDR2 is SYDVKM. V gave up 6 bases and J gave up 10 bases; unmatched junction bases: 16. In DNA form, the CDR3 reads TGTGCCAGCAGACCCGGGTCCCGGGACAGGGGGGTGGGAGCTTTCTTT. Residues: CASRPGSRDRGVGAFF.

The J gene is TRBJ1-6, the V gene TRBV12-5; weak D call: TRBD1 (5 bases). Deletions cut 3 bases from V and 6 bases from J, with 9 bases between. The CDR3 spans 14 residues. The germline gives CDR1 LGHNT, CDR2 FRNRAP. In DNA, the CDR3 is TGTGCTAGTGGTTTTATCCAGGGTAATTCACCCCTCCACTTT. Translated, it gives CASGFIQGNSPLHF.

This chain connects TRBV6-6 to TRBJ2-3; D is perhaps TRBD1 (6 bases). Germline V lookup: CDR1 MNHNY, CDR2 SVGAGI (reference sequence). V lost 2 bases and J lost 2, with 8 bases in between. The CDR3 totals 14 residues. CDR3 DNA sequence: TGTGCCAGCAGTTACGGACAGAACACAGATACGCAGTATTTT. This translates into CASSYGQNTDTQYF.

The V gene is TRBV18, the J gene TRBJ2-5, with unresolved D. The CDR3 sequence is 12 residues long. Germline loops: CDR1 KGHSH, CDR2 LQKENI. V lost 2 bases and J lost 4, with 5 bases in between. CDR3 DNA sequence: TGTGCCAGCTCACCAGTGGCAGAGACCCAGTACTTC. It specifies CASSPVAETQYF.

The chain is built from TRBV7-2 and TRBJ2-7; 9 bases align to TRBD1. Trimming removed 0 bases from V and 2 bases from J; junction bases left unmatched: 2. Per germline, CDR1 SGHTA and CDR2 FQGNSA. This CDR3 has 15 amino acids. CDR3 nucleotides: TGTGCCAGCAGCTTAGCTAGGACAGGGGCCTACGAGCAGTACTTC. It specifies CASSLARTGAYEQYF.

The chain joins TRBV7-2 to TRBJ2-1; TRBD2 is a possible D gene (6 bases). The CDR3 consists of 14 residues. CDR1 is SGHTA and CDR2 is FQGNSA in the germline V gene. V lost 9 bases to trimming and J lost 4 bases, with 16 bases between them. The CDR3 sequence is CARTSVREYNEQFF. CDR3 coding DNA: TGTGCCAGAACGTCTGTCCGGGAGTACAATGAGCAGTTCTTC.

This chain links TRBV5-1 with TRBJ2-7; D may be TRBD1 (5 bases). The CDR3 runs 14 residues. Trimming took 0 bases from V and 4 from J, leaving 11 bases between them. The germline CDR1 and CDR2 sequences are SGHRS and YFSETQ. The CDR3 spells CASSLDPGLYEQYF. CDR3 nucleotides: TGCGCCAGCAGCTTGGATCCAGGGTTGTACGAGCAGTACTTC.

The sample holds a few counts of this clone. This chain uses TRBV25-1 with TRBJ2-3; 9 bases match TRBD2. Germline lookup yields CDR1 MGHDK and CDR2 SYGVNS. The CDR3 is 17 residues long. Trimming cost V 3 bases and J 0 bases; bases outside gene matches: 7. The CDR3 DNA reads TGTGCCAGCAGTGATTTGGGGCTAGCGGGAAGCACAGATACGCAGTATTTT. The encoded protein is CASSDLGLAGSTDTQYF.

CDR3: CASSRGGGPAYNEQFF. CDR3 in DNA: TGTGCCAGCAGCCGAGGGGGGGGTCCTGCCTACAATGAGCAGTTCTTC. The rearrangement links TRBV11-3 to TRBJ2-1; D possibly corresponds to TRBD2 (7 bases). Germline loops: CDR1 SGHNT, CDR2 YENEEA. V gave up 5 bases and J gave up 2 bases, with 16 bases separating them. CDR3 length equals 16 residues.

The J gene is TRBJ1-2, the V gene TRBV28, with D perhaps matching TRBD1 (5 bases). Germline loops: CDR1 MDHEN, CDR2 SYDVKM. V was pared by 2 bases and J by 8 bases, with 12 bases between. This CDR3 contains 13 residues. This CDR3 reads CASSLIGARGYTF. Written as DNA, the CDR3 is TGTGCCAGCAGTTTAATAGGGGCGCGGGGCTACACCTTC.